These 15 T cell receptor beta chains came from one sample sequenced in a study of blood T cell repertoires in COVID-19. Method: immunoSEQ multiplex PCR; TCRdb's copy keeps in-frame clones and lacks some. The sample comprises under 400,000 clones, approximately 87% of which are singletons, and roughly 2% rests with the top ten. The sequenced sample was PBMCs or T cells enriched from blood (not recorded which). The source of these receptors is a man in his forties in a cohort exposed to, infected with or recovered from COVID-19 (not recorded which).

The chain uses TRBV19 and TRBJ2-7; a possible D gene is TRBD1 (6 bases). CDR1 and CDR2 (germline): LNHDA, SQIVND (reference sequence). CDR3 size: 15 residues. Between the trimmed V and J ends, which lost 4 bases and 2 bases, there was a span of 15 bases. For the CDR3, the DNA is TGTGCCAGTAGTAAGAAGGCACAGGGAGCCTACGAGCAGTACTTC. Encoded protein: CASSKKAQGAYEQYF.

The chain uses TRBV6-1 and TRBJ1-6, with 9 bases that match TRBD1. The junction had 2 bases not matched to a gene; V was cut back by 3 bases and J by 8 bases. Germline values: CDR1 MNHNS, CDR2 SASEGT. CDR3 length equals 14 residues. This chain's CDR3 is CASSETGGDSPLHF. Here the CDR3 DNA reads TGTGCCAGCAGTGAGACAGGGGGAGATTCACCCCTCCACTTT.

The chain couples TRBV13 to TRBJ1-6; D unresolved. The V gene lost 1 base and the J gene lost 8 bases, with 9 bases spanning the gap. This CDR3 has 14 amino acids. The germline CDR1 and CDR2 sequences are PRHDT and FYEKMQ (reference sequence). The chain's CDR3 is CASSLERGDSPLHF. The CDR3 bases are TGTGCCAGCAGCTTAGAGCGGGGAGATTCACCCCTCCACTTT.

The chain couples TRBV19 to TRBJ1-1; 9 bases align to TRBD1. The CDR3 totals 15 residues. After removal of 4 bases from V and 3 bases from J, the junction contained 6 bases not matched to a gene. Germline CDR1 is LNHDA and CDR2 is SQIVND (reference sequence). The CDR3 DNA sequence: TGTGCCAGTAGTAAGTACACAGGGGGCCACACTGAAGCTTTCTTT. Translating it yields CASSKYTGGHTEAFF.

The chain joins TRBV11-2 to TRBJ2-7; 7 bases agree with TRBD2. Germline assignment: CDR1 SGHAT and CDR2 FQNNGV. The junction had 3 bases not matched to a gene; V was cut back by 1 base and J by 0 bases. The length of the CDR3 is 15 residues. CDR3 protein: CASSLGRGSSYEQYF. CDR3 bases: TGTGCCAGCAGCTTAGGCCGCGGGAGCTCCTACGAGCAGTACTTC. Variable domain in full (rest from reference TRBV11-2 and TRBJ2-7): EAGVAQSPRYKIIEKRQSVAFWCNPISGHATLYWYQQILGQGPKLLIQFQNNGVVDDSQLPKDRFSAERLKGVDSTLKIQPAKLEDSAVYLCASSLGRGSSYEQYFGPGTRLTVT.

This clone was seen a few times. The chain recombines TRBV3-1 (or the pseudogene TRBV3-2) with TRBJ1-2; D gene unclear. CDR3 length: 15 residues. Trimming took 1 base from V and 5 from J, leaving 14 bases between them. The V gene's germline CDR1 is LGHDT and CDR2 YNNKEL (reference sequence). The CDR3 reads CASSQGRAGMYGYTF. The CDR3 DNA sequence: TGTGCCAGCAGCCAAGGTAGGGCGGGGATGTATGGCTACACCTTC.

The gene calls are TRBV5-5 and TRBJ2-6; weak D call: TRBD2 (5 bases). The CDR3 is 16 amino acids. Germline V gene lookup returns CDR1 SGHKS and CDR2 YYEKEE (reference sequence). V was trimmed by 0 bases and J by 0 bases, leaving 7 bases between them. The DNA for the CDR3 is TGTGCCAGCAGCTTGGCGGGGAGCTCTGGGGCCAACGTCCTGACTTTC. Its translation: CASSLAGSSGANVLTF.

V and J are TRBV11-3 and TRBJ2-3; D perhaps matches TRBD2 (6 bases). The germline V gene encodes CDR1 SGHNT and CDR2 YENEEA. The CDR3 extends over 15 amino acids. V was clipped by 5 bases and J by 2 bases, with 14 bases between them. The CDR3 reads CASSLSGAITDTQYF. The CDR3, as DNA: TGTGCCAGCAGCCTATCGGGAGCGATCACAGATACGCAGTATTTT.

The CDR3 DNA follows: TGTGCCAGCAGTCAGACAGGGAACGAGCAGTACTTC. This translates into CASSQTGNEQYF. The chain joins TRBV7-9 to TRBJ2-7, with TRBD1 identical over 7 bases. In germline, CDR1 is SEHNR, CDR2 FQNEAQ (reference sequence). V shed 6 bases and J 5 bases; nucleotides not matched to a gene: 4. The CDR3 consists of 12 residues.

This clone was picked up one time. The chain employs TRBV9 and TRBJ2-3, with 11 positions matching TRBD2. J gave up 0 bases and V 3 bases, and 15 bases lay outside the gene matches. This CDR3 region has 20 residues. Germline V gives CDR1 SGDLS, CDR2 YYNGEE. The CDR3 sequence: CASSGPGLAEISPSTDTQYF. DNA of the CDR3: TGTGCCAGCAGCGGACCGGGACTAGCGGAAATCTCCCCTAGCACAGATACGCAGTATTTT. The complete variable domain, with remaining parts taken from reference TRBV9 and TRBJ2-3, reads DSGVTQTPKHLITATGQRVTLRCSPRSGDLSVYWYQQSLDQGLQFLIQYYNGEERAKGNILERFSAQQFPDLHSELNLSSLELGDSALYFCASSGPGLAEISPSTDTQYFGPGTRLTVL.

The chain links TRBV24-1 to TRBJ2-1; D gene unclear. The CDR3 totals 15 residues. The V end was cut by 0 bases, the J end by 7 bases, with 12 bases between. Germline CDR1 reads KGHDR; CDR2 reads SFDVKD. The CDR3 loop reads CATSDLTRERNEQFF. The CDR3 nucleotides are TGTGCCACCAGTGATTTGACTCGAGAGAGGAATGAGCAGTTCTTC.

The chain employs TRBV7-9 and TRBJ2-2, with 7 bases lining up with TRBD2. There are 17 residues in the CDR3. Germline V gives CDR1 SEHNR, CDR2 FQNEAQ (reference sequence). Trimming at V came to 6 bases and at J to 0 bases, leaving 10 bases not matched to a gene. CDR3 nucleotides: TGTGCCAGCAGAGGTGGGCTAGCGGAGCCGAACACCGGGGAGCTGTTTTTT. This gives the protein CASRGGLAEPNTGELFF.

This clone showed up just once. The CDR3: CASSPIGLASSYEQYF. The CDR3 nucleotides read TGTGCCAGCAGTCCCATAGGACTAGCGAGCTCCTACGAGCAGTACTTC. The chain is built from TRBV28 and TRBJ2-7; 9 positions agree with TRBD2. The germline V gene encodes CDR1 MDHEN and CDR2 SYDVKM. This CDR3 has 16 amino acids. With 5 bases clipped from V and 0 bases from J, the junction kept 8 bases outside the gene matches.

The chain links TRBV28 to TRBJ1-2; TRBD1 aligns across 9 bases. Per germline, CDR1 MDHEN and CDR2 SYDVKM. V shed 10 bases and J 6 bases; nucleotides not matched to a gene: 3. This CDR3 is built from 11 residues. The CDR3 region is CATGQGNGYTF. As DNA, the CDR3 is TGTGCCACGGGACAGGGAAATGGCTACACCTTC.

The V gene is TRBV28, the J gene TRBJ1-4; 9 nucleotides agree with TRBD1. The CDR3 runs to 14 residues. J lost 8 bases, V lost 6 bases, and 7 bases had no gene match. Per the germline V gene, CDR1 is MDHEN and CDR2 is SYDVKM. In DNA, the CDR3 is TGTGCCAGCAGGAACAGGGGGCTAGGCGAAAAACTGTTTTTT. Protein product: CASRNRGLGEKLFF.